The 19 T cell receptor beta chains below come from one sample, sequenced in a study of blood T cell repertoires in COVID-19. Assay: immunoSEQ multiplex PCR; the TCRdb copy retains only in-frame clones and omits some. The table has 150,000 to 200,000 clones, around 90% seen once. Input material: peripheral blood. These receptors all come from a man in his fifties or sixties with active or convalescent COVID-19.

This clone was observed a single time. This chain uses TRBV10-3 with TRBJ2-2, with D possibly TRBD1 on 6 matching bases. Germline V gene data show CDR1 as ENHRY and CDR2 as SYGVKD. Deletions cut 2 bases from V and 0 bases from J, with 10 bases between. The CDR3 has 16 residues. CDR3 nucleotides: TGTGCCATCAGTGAGCGACAGGATACGAACACCGGGGAGCTGTTTTTT. This translates into CAISERQDTNTGELFF.

In its sample, this clone was seen a few times. The chain joins TRBV10-1 to TRBJ1-5; the match to TRBD1 covers 7 bases. V trimming: 2 bases; J trimming: 11 bases; junction bases outside the gene matches: 6. Germline CDR1 and CDR2: WNHNN and SYGVQD (reference sequence). This CDR3 has 13 amino acids. The CDR3 DNA is TGCGCCAGCAGTGAGAGCACCAGGGGGGCCCAGCATTTT. Translation: CASSESTRGAQHF.

This clone was seen only a few times. The V call is TRBV7-9, the J call TRBJ1-6; 9 nucleotides line up with TRBD1. The CDR3 spans 15 residues. CDR1 SEHNR and CDR2 FQNEAQ come from the germline V gene (reference sequence). V was clipped by 5 bases and J by 7 bases; unmatched bases: 6. This chain's CDR3 is CASSATGQGNSPLHF. The DNA of the CDR3 is TGTGCCAGCAGCGCAACGGGACAGGGAAATTCACCCCTCCACTTT.

The genes are TRBV18 and TRBJ2-7; TRBD1 aligns across 9 bases. There are 18 residues in the CDR3. V was clipped by 1 base and J by 6 bases; unmatched bases: 16. Germline V gene sequence: CDR1 KGHSH, CDR2 LQKENI. CDR3 region: CASSPLVLRDRELSEQYF. Here the CDR3 DNA reads TGTGCCAGCTCACCACTGGTACTCCGGGACAGGGAGCTCAGCGAGCAGTACTTC.

This chain connects TRBV6-5 to TRBJ1-5; unclear D gene. Per the germline V gene, CDR1 is MNHEY and CDR2 is SVGAGI. The CDR3 consists of 16 residues. The V end was cut by 3 bases, the J end by 0 bases, with 12 bases between. The CDR3: CASSYYIVFSNQPQHF. The CDR3 DNA reads TGTGCCAGCAGTTATTACATCGTATTTAGCAATCAGCCCCAGCATTTT.

Only one count was recorded for this clone. The chain couples TRBV7-9 to TRBJ1-2; TRBD1 might be the D (5 bases). The germline V gene has CDR1 SEHNR and CDR2 FQNEAQ (reference sequence). V dropped 5 bases and J dropped 4 bases, with 14 bases sitting between them. The CDR3 has 14 residues. The CDR3 reads CASSPSTEGYGYTF. The CDR3, as DNA: TGTGCCAGCAGCCCCTCGACAGAAGGCTATGGCTACACCTTC. Supplemented by reference TRBV7-9 and TRBJ1-2, the full variable domain reads DTGVSQNPRHKITKRGQNVTFRCDPISEHNRLYWYRQTLGQGPEFLTYFQNEAQLEKSRLLSDRFSAERPKGSFSTLEIQRTEQGDSAMYLCASSPSTEGYGYTFGSGTRLTVV.

This chain connects TRBV7-6 to TRBJ2-5, with 7 bases identical to TRBD1. Germline lookup yields CDR1 SGHVS and CDR2 FNYEAQ. The CDR3 consists of 13 residues. The V and J ends lost 7 bases and 5 bases, in that order; junction bases with no gene match: 7. CDR3 bases: TGTGCCAGCACCACAGGGGTTCGGGAGACCCAGTACTTC. This sequence encodes CASTTGVRETQYF.

This chain joins TRBV11-2 and TRBJ1-2; 7 bases are a match to TRBD1. The CDR3 covers 16 residues. V was pared by 2 bases and J by 6 bases, with 12 bases of the junction left unmatched. Germline assignment: CDR1 SGHAT and CDR2 FQNNGV. The CDR3 loop is CASSLPPKTGDNGYTF. CDR3 nucleotides: TGTGCCAGCAGCTTACCCCCAAAAACAGGGGATAATGGCTACACCTTC.

The chain employs TRBV7-9 and TRBJ1-2; unclear D gene. Germline lookup yields CDR1 SEHNR and CDR2 FQNEAQ (reference sequence). V shed 1 base and J shed 8 bases, with 14 bases lying between them. The CDR3 contains 14 residues. The CDR3 region is CASSLDLANPGYTF. CDR3 sequence (DNA): TGTGCCAGCAGCTTAGATCTAGCAAACCCCGGCTACACCTTC. Together with reference TRBV7-9 and TRBJ1-2, the CDR3 gives the full variable domain: DTGVSQNPRHKITKRGQNVTFRCDPISEHNRLYWYRQTLGQGPEFLTYFQNEAQLEKSRLLSDRFSAERPKGSFSTLEIQRTEQGDSAMYLCASSLDLANPGYTFGSGTRLTVV.

The sample holds one count of this clone. J is TRBJ2-1 and V is TRBV25-1, with TRBD2 matching over 13 bases. Germline V lookup: CDR1 MGHDK, CDR2 SYGVNS. V shed 1 base, J shed 9 bases, and the junction held 6 bases outside the gene matches. The CDR3 sequence is 16 residues long. The CDR3 loop reads CASSESRTSGSIEQFF. CDR3 DNA sequence: TGTGCCAGCAGTGAATCCCGGACTAGCGGGAGTATTGAGCAGTTCTTC. The full variable domain, rest sourced from reference TRBV25-1 and TRBJ2-1, is EADIYQTPRYLVIGTGKKITLECSQTMGHDKMYWYQQDPGMELHLIHYSYGVNSTEKGDLSSESTVSRIRTEHFPLTLESARPSHTSQYLCASSESRTSGSIEQFFGPGTRLTVL.

V usage is TRBV5-1 and J usage is TRBJ1-2; D is unclear. V lost 0 bases and J 3 bases, leaving 12 bases between the germline ends. The CDR3 extends over 15 amino acids. Per germline, CDR1 SGHRS and CDR2 YFSETQ. CDR3 DNA sequence: TGCGCCAGCAGCTTGGAACGGGGAGGTGACTATGGCTACACCTTC. The encoded protein is CASSLERGGDYGYTF.

The J gene is TRBJ2-2, the V gene TRBV29-1; 7 nucleotides line up with TRBD1. The J segment lost 0 bases and the V segment lost 4 bases, leaving 2 bases of the junction unmatched. Germline V gene sequence: CDR1 SQVTM, CDR2 ANQGSEA. The CDR3 is made up of 14 amino acids. CDR3 in amino acids: CSVGQGANTGELFF. CDR3 DNA: TGCAGCGTTGGTCAGGGGGCGAACACCGGGGAGCTGTTTTTT.

J is TRBJ1-2 and V is TRBV12-3 or TRBV12-4; 8 bases are a match to TRBD1. The V and J ends lost 3 bases and 6 bases, in that order; junction bases with no gene match: 3. The CDR3 has 13 residues. The CDR3, as DNA: TGTGCCAGCAGTTTTTCAGGGGGCAATGGCTACACCTTC. Its protein product is CASSFSGGNGYTF.

The V and J genes are TRBV7-9 and TRBJ1-2, with 9 positions matching TRBD1. J lost 4 bases, V lost 5 bases, and 8 bases had no gene match. Germline CDR1 reads SEHNR; CDR2 reads FQNEAQ (reference sequence). This CDR3 spans 15 amino acids. The CDR3 DNA sequence: TGTGCCAGCAGCGGAGGGACAGGGAGTCCCTATGGCTACACCTTC. It yields the protein CASSGGTGSPYGYTF. Full variable domain (missing parts from reference TRBV7-9 and TRBJ1-2): DTGVSQNPRHKITKRGQNVTFRCDPISEHNRLYWYRQTLGQGPEFLTYFQNEAQLEKSRLLSDRFSAERPKGSFSTLEIQRTEQGDSAMYLCASSGGTGSPYGYTFGSGTRLTVV.

The chain recombines TRBV11-3 with TRBJ2-1, with TRBD2 matching 12 bases. The CDR3 length is 15 residues. V lost 2 bases, J lost 6 bases, and 2 bases stayed unmatched. CDR1 and CDR2 from the germline V gene are SGHNT and YENEEA. The CDR3 protein is CASSLSSGRANEQFF. The CDR3 DNA follows: TGTGCCAGCAGCTTATCTAGCGGGAGGGCCAATGAGCAGTTCTTC.

This rearrangement joins TRBV2 to TRBJ1-1; the D gene is possibly TRBD1 (5 bases). The CDR3 loop spans 14 amino acids. CDR1 SNHLY and CDR2 FYNNEI come from the germline V gene. The germline V and J ends were trimmed by 4 bases and 4 bases, with 13 bases remaining between them. The DNA of the CDR3 is TGTGCCAGCAGTGTCAGGGTCCCGAGCACTGAAGCTTTCTTT. Protein: CASSVRVPSTEAFF.

The rearrangement uses TRBV7-8 and TRBJ1-6, with TRBD1 identical over 10 bases. The junction had 6 bases not matched to a gene; V was cut back by 5 bases and J by 8 bases. This CDR3 comprises 15 residues. Germline V gene lookup returns CDR1 SGHVS and CDR2 FQNEAQ. CDR3 sequence: CASSIRQGADSPLHF. The CDR3 region has the DNA TGTGCCAGCAGCATCCGACAGGGGGCAGATTCACCCCTCCACTTT.

The rearrangement joins TRBV23-1 to TRBJ1-5; no clear D. TRBV23-1 belongs to the ORF category, with a function that is uncertain. This CDR3 contains 15 residues. The V gene lost 9 bases and the J gene lost 0 bases, with 15 bases spanning the gap. Here the CDR3 DNA reads TGCGCCAGTATTCTCACTCGTTTTAGCAATCAGCCCCAGCATTTT. Its translation is CASILTRFSNQPQHF.

This CDR3 reads CASSVVAATNTGELFF. CDR3 in DNA: TGTGCCAGCAGCGTAGTAGCGGCGACGAACACCGGGGAGCTGTTTTTT. The chain recombines TRBV9 with TRBJ2-2, with a weak D call TRBD2 (6 bases). The CDR3 contains 16 residues. Trimming removed 0 bases from V and 0 bases from J, with 9 bases in between. CDR1 and CDR2 (germline): SGDLS, YYNGEE.